This T cell receptor (beta chain) was profiled in a study of T cells after yellow fever vaccination. Each CDR3 protein is one row after TCRdb ran MiXCR on the 5' RACE reads. The data show some 600,000 distinct CDR3 sequences, 9% to 15% seen once. The V end was cut by 2 bases, the J end by 2 bases, with 8 bases between. Germline assignment: CDR1 DFQATT and CDR2 SNEGSKA (reference sequence). This CDR3 has 13 amino acids. This clonotype showed up many times. Its antigen remains unidentified. Study-wide points: It was a weaker secondary response, yet one that peaked faster, at day 5 versus 15. One caveat is that FACS-sorted repertoires could contain abundant clonotypes contaminating from the bulk population. Most primary-vaccination clones reappeared after the booster (about 95% CD4, more than 70% CD8).

The material was PBMCs, obtained on the day of the yellow fever booster vaccination. The chain is built from TRBV20-1 and TRBJ2-3; no clear D gene. This receptor was obtained from a man aged 25 to 45 who received the YFV17D yellow fever vaccine. The CDR3 sequence: CSARWSDTDTQYF. Here the CDR3 DNA reads TGCAGTGCTAGATGGTCTGACACAGATACGCAGTATTTT.